This TCR beta chain was sequenced for a study of blood T cell repertoires in COVID-19 (TCRdb year 2020). With regard to the full study: The collaborator samples originated in the United States, Italy and Spain and spanned the acute and convalescent phases of COVID-19. The material from the prospective study consisted of cDNA or gDNA derived from T cells, B-cell-depleted T cells, or PBMCs. Deeply sampled blood TCRbeta repertoires from subjects exposed to, actively infected with, or recovered from COVID-19 were included in the dataset. A freely available public database, intended as a resource for researchers studying the immune response to SARS-CoV-2, is where the repertoires were released. Samples were obtained from the ongoing ImmuneRACE study (first 160 participants) and from about 1,300 subjects provided by 6 global collaborators. Sample metadata almost always included a de-identified subject ID, COVID-19 status, age in years and sex. HLA class I and class II types, where available, came from metadata supplied by the sample provider rather than from assay-based typing.

The immunoSEQ Assay, a bias-controlled multiplex PCR, was used to amplify TCRbeta CDR3 regions from genomic DNA. Processing in the source paper ran as follows. The number of nucleated cells in each sample was estimated by amplification of reference gene primers within the assay. Sequence reads were collapsed and filtered to measure the absolute abundance of every unique TCRbeta CDR3 rearrangement. Productive Simpson clonality was computed per sample as the square root of Simpson's diversity index over productive rearrangements. The source is immuneACCESS, and TCRdb retained only in-frame sequences with V and J called. Part of the clones is not carried over; for the studies checked, unresolved V genes explain less than half of this, and the remainder is unexplained. V, J and clone size were drawn from that table, and D and trimming were deduced from the DNA. This sample comprises about 150,000 clones, more than 80% of them detected only once. The ten largest clones capture 0.55% of the sample.

General conclusions and limits of the study: Clinical and demographic metadata were provided uncurated, with the amount varying by source and participant.

Collaborating institutions collected whole blood in K2EDTA tubes following their own protocols. For TCRbeta analysis, collaborators shipped samples as frozen whole blood, isolated PBMCs, or DNA extracted from either of those sample types. The germline V gene (reference sequence) sets CDR1 to LNHDA and CDR2 to SQIVND. Reading from cysteine to phenylalanine, the CDR3 counts 14 amino acids. The kept DNA is CDR3 alone, 42 bases in frame from the first base. The V end gives up 5 bases and the J end 5 bases, leaving 5 bases in the junction not matched to a gene. Turning to this clone: There is no known antigen for this receptor. The input lacks base qualities; no much larger clone sits a single base away.

The sequenced sample was peripheral blood. The TCR sequence derives from a man aged 50 or older with acute or convalescent COVID-19. This chain joins TRBV19 to TRBJ2-2, with 7 central nucleotides matching TRBD2. CDR3 loop: CASSVGGGTGELFF. The DNA sequence reads TGTGCCAGTAGTGTGGGCGGGGGAACCGGGGAGCTGTTTTTT.